This T cell receptor beta chain was documented in a study of CD8 T cells in ankylosing spondylitis. Study conclusions and caveats: Within ankylosing spondylitis blood, a TCR beta motif made up of several highly homologous variants appeared to be characteristic. Within peripheral blood, clones linked to disease were CD8+ and relatively rare. As reported, disease-linked clones showed significant enrichment in matched ankylosing spondylitis synovial fluid.

This clonotype was seen only a few times. The antigen is undetermined. TCRdb itself ran the 5' RACE reads through MiXCR, one entry per CDR3 protein. In the table there are around 320,000 distinct CDR3 sequences, less than 25% of which are singletons. CDR1 is SGHTA, CDR2 FQGNSA, per germline. The length of the CDR3 is 14 residues. The V segment lost 5 bases and the J segment 10 bases; nucleotides outside the gene matches: 7. The source material was blood, either unsorted or a sorted T cell fraction (not recorded which). This TCR came from a female donor with ankylosing spondylitis or in good health (not recorded which). The rearrangement links TRBV7-2 to TRBJ1-6; 8 nucleotides align to TRBD1. Here the CDR3 DNA reads TGTGCCAGCAGCCCCGGGACAGGCTCATCACCCCTCCACTTT. Residues: CASSPGTGSSPLHF.